This entry lists 28 T cell receptor beta chains sequenced from one sample in a study of control samples from healthy donors and cancer patients. TCRdb keeps only in-frame clones here, not all; method: immunoSEQ multiplex PCR. The data contain 100,000 to 150,000 clones, roughly 90% of them seen just once; the ten biggest clones take up more than 2.5%. Sequenced: blood. These receptors all come from a middle-aged man in good health.

This chain connects TRBV5-1 to TRBJ2-3; tentatively, D is TRBD1 (5 bases). Germline-derived CDR1 and CDR2 are SGHRS and YFSETQ. The ends were cut back, 3 bases at V and 3 bases at J, with 11 bases in the middle. The CDR3 length is 14 residues. The CDR3 nucleotides are TGCGCCAGCAGCTCGTGGACAAGGACAGATACGCAGTATTTT. Translating gives CASSSWTRTDTQYF.

V is TRBV4-1 and J is TRBJ1-2; possibly TRBD1 for D (6 bases). Trimming took off 7 bases at V and 0 bases at J, with 15 bases between the two ends. The CDR3 is 15 residues long. Germline V lookup: CDR1 MGHRA, CDR2 YSYEKL. The CDR3 sequence is CASNSPGQSNYGYTF. The DNA of the CDR3 is TGCGCCAGCAATAGCCCGGGACAATCTAACTATGGCTACACCTTC.

This chain uses TRBV5-6 with TRBJ1-4, with TRBD1 matching 7 bases. Germline assignment: CDR1 SGHDT and CDR2 YYEEEE. With V trimmed by 0 bases and J by 8 bases, 10 bases remained unmatched. The CDR3 covers 16 residues. This CDR3 reads CASSLDTRGLKEKLFF. For the CDR3, the DNA is TGTGCCAGCAGCTTGGACACGAGGGGGCTAAAAGAAAAACTGTTTTTT.

This clone came up once. The chain carries TRBV30 and TRBJ2-7; no clear D gene. The V end was cut by 1 base, the J end by 5 bases, with 12 bases between. Germline assignment: CDR1 GTSNPN and CDR2 SVGIG (reference sequence). This CDR3 contains 13 residues. The CDR3 protein is CAWSELREDEQYF. The CDR3 nucleotides read TGTGCCTGGAGTGAGTTAAGAGAAGACGAGCAGTACTTC. Variable domain in full (rest from reference TRBV30 and TRBJ2-7): SQTIHQWPATLVQPVGSPLSLECTVEGTSNPNLYWYRQAAGRGLQLLFYSVGIGQISSEVPQNLSASRPQDRQFILSSKKLLLSDSGFYLCAWSELREDEQYFGPGTRLTVT.

The chain links TRBV6-5 to TRBJ2-3; D uncertain. V shed 0 bases and J shed 6 bases, with 10 bases lying between them. CDR1 and CDR2 (germline): MNHEY, SVGAGI. The CDR3 is made up of 14 amino acids. The CDR3 loop reads CASSYSEAPDTQYF. The DNA of the CDR3 is TGTGCCAGCAGTTACTCCGAAGCACCTGATACGCAGTATTTT.

The rearrangement links TRBV28 to TRBJ2-7; D is ambiguous. The CDR3 totals 14 residues. From germline, CDR1 is MDHEN and CDR2 SYDVKM. V was cut by 5 bases and J by 3 bases, with 14 bases left in between. The CDR3 DNA follows: TGTGCCAGCAGTCCCCTTCTTCAGAACTACGAGCAGTACTTC. Translating gives CASSPLLQNYEQYF.

The V gene is TRBV7-6, the J gene TRBJ2-3, with D tentatively TRBD2 (5 bases). V was clipped by 5 bases and J by 1 base, with 13 bases between them. The CDR3 consists of 15 residues. Germline V lookup: CDR1 SGHVS, CDR2 FNYEAQ. CDR3 loop: CASSAGDYRTDTQYF. As DNA, the CDR3 is TGTGCCAGCAGCGCTGGAGACTATCGCACAGATACGCAGTATTTT.

In this sample, this clone turned up once. The J gene is TRBJ2-7, the V gene TRBV10-3; 8 nucleotides line up with TRBD1. CDR1 is ENHRY and CDR2 is SYGVKD in the germline V gene. V was pared by 6 bases and J by 5 bases, with 6 bases of the junction left unmatched. This CDR3 comprises 13 residues. The CDR3 region has the DNA TGTGCCATCAGCGACAGGGGAGCCGACGAGCAGTACTTC. It is translated as CAISDRGADEQYF.

As regards this clone: Other DNA sequences in the sample encode the same CDR3. V is TRBV6-5 and J is TRBJ2-1; D is unclear. This CDR3 has 11 residues. From germline, CDR1 is MNHEY and CDR2 SVGAGI. The V gene lost 8 bases and the J gene lost 5 bases, with 7 bases spanning the gap. The CDR3 DNA is TGTGCCAGCGGACGAGACAATGAGCAGTTCTTC. This codes for CASGRDNEQFF.

This clone turned up a few times. DNA of the CDR3: TGTGCCAGCAGATGGTCGATGTACCAAGAGACCCAGTACTTC. As protein: CASRWSMYQETQYF. The chain is built from TRBV2 and TRBJ2-5; D ambiguous. V was pared by 6 bases and J by 0 bases, with 11 bases between. CDR1 SNHLY and CDR2 FYNNEI come from the germline V gene. This CDR3 contains 14 residues.

This chain connects TRBV11-3 to TRBJ2-5, with D perhaps given as TRBD1 or TRBD2 (5 bases each). The germline V and J ends were trimmed by 0 bases and 1 base, with 9 bases remaining between them. CDR3 size: 15 residues. Germline V lookup: CDR1 SGHNT, CDR2 YENEEA. CDR3 region: CASSLEGLAQETQYF. In DNA, the CDR3 is TGTGCCAGCAGCTTAGAGGGGCTAGCCCAAGAGACCCAGTACTTC.

The chain is built from TRBV5-1 and TRBJ1-1; possible D gene TRBD1, 6 bases. Germline CDR1 reads SGHRS; CDR2 reads YFSETQ. The germline V and J ends were trimmed by 4 bases and 1 base, with 14 bases remaining between them. The CDR3 is 15 amino acids. Here the CDR3 reads CASSPQRTANTEAFF. The CDR3 DNA is TGCGCCAGCAGCCCCCAACGGACAGCGAACACTGAAGCTTTCTTT. The full variable domain, with the rest looked up from reference TRBV5-1 and TRBJ1-1, is KAGVTQTPRYLIKTRGQQVTLSCSPISGHRSVSWYQQTPGQGLQFLFEYFSETQRNKGNFPGRFSGRQFSNSRSEMNVSTLELGDSALYLCASSPQRTANTEAFFGQGTRLTVV.

V and J are TRBV30 and TRBJ2-1; 8 bases align to TRBD2. This CDR3 contains 18 residues. Germline V gene sequence: CDR1 GTSNPN, CDR2 SVGIG (reference sequence). Trimming cost V 0 bases and J 7 bases; bases outside gene matches: 17. The CDR3 DNA follows: TGTGCCTGGAGTGTACTAAGGGTGCGGGGGGCCCAGGTAAATGAGCAGTTCTTC. This codes for CAWSVLRVRGAQVNEQFF.

This chain connects TRBV11-2 to TRBJ2-3; maybe TRBD2 (6 bases). Trimming took 0 bases from V and 12 from J, leaving 13 bases between them. Germline V CDR1 and CDR2: SGHAT, FQNNGV. CDR3 size: 13 residues. The CDR3 reads CASSLEAGGEQYF. CDR3 bases: TGTGCCAGCAGCTTAGAAGCGGGCGGGGAACAGTATTTT.

The chain uses TRBV18 and TRBJ1-1; 7 bases agree with TRBD1. The V gene's germline CDR1 is KGHSH and CDR2 LQKENI. The V segment lost 6 bases and the J segment 3 bases; nucleotides outside the gene matches: 10. The CDR3 spans 15 residues. CDR3 amino acids: CASSPRQGLDTEAFF. In nucleotides, the CDR3 is TGTGCCAGCTCCCCTCGACAGGGCTTAGACACTGAAGCTTTCTTT.

This chain uses TRBV3-1 (or the pseudogene TRBV3-2) with TRBJ1-1; possible D gene TRBD1, 5 bases. The CDR3 length is 13 residues. Germline CDR1 and CDR2: LGHDT and YNNKEL (reference sequence). Between the trimmed V and J ends, which lost 4 bases and 1 base, there was a span of 7 bases. DNA of the CDR3: TGTGCCAGCAGCCTACAGGAGAACACTGAAGCTTTCTTT. It specifies CASSLQENTEAFF.

The CDR3 coding sequence is TGTGCCAGCAGTGAATCAGGTCTAGCTTTCTTT. Its protein is CASSESGLAFF. The J gene is TRBJ1-1, the V gene TRBV2; the D is unclear. With 2 bases removed from V and 10 bases from J, the gap between germline ends came to 8 bases. CDR1 SNHLY and CDR2 FYNNEI come from the germline V gene. The length of the CDR3 is 11 residues.

The chain couples TRBV29-1 to TRBJ2-1; 7 nucleotides agree with TRBD1. The CDR3 spans 13 residues. V lost 5 bases and J lost 6; bases outside the gene matches: 7. Per germline, CDR1 SQVTM and CDR2 ANQGSEA. The CDR3 nucleotides are TGCAGCGTTCCCCGGCAGGGGGTCAATGAGCAGTTCTTC. Translation gives CSVPRQGVNEQFF.

The chain uses TRBV10-1 and TRBJ2-2, with no clear D. Trimming shortened V by 3 bases and J by 0 bases, and 11 bases separated the two germline ends. In germline, CDR1 is WNHNN, CDR2 SYGVQD (reference sequence). The CDR3 has 16 residues. The chain's CDR3 is CASSDGVFANTGELFF. The CDR3 nucleotides are TGCGCCAGCAGTGATGGGGTGTTCGCGAACACCGGGGAGCTGTTTTTT.

The V call is TRBV11-2, the J call TRBJ2-5; 10 positions agree with TRBD2. The germline CDR1 and CDR2 sequences are SGHAT and FQNNGV. This CDR3 region has 16 residues. V lost 1 base and J lost 5; bases outside the gene matches: 7. In nucleotides, the CDR3 is TGTGCCAGCAGCTTAGGGGCTAGCGGGGGAAGCGAGACCCAGTACTTC. Translation: CASSLGASGGSETQYF. Drawing the rest from reference TRBV11-2 and TRBJ2-5, the complete variable domain is EAGVAQSPRYKIIEKRQSVAFWCNPISGHATLYWYQQILGQGPKLLIQFQNNGVVDDSQLPKDRFSAERLKGVDSTLKIQPAKLEDSAVYLCASSLGASGGSETQYFGPGTRLLVL.

This chain links TRBV19 with TRBJ2-1, with D maybe TRBD2 (5 bases). CDR3 size: 17 residues. Germline V gene data show CDR1 as LNHDA and CDR2 as SQIVND (reference sequence). V was pared by 2 bases and J by 4 bases, with 18 bases between. CDR3 protein: CASSISITSIGYNEQFF. The DNA of the CDR3 is TGTGCCAGTAGTATATCGATCACTAGTATCGGATACAATGAGCAGTTCTTC.

This sequence joins TRBV5-4 and TRBJ2-1; D gene ambiguous. V was cut by 2 bases and J by 3 bases, with 6 bases left in between. The CDR3 has 13 amino acids. Per germline, CDR1 SGHNT and CDR2 YYREEE (reference sequence). The CDR3 reads CASSFGSYNEQFF. DNA for the CDR3: TGTGCCAGCAGCTTTGGCAGCTACAATGAGCAGTTCTTC.

The table lists this clone with a count of one. The rearrangement links TRBV19 to TRBJ2-7; 9 positions agree with TRBD1. Germline CDR1 reads LNHDA; CDR2 reads SQIVND (reference sequence). The CDR3 contains 15 residues. The V gene end was trimmed by 3 bases and the J gene end by 4 bases; junction bases not matched to a gene: 7. The CDR3 DNA sequence: TGTGCCAGTAGTATGCGGACAGGGGTCGGTTACGAGCAGTACTTC. It codes for CASSMRTGVGYEQYF. Full variable domain (rest looked up from reference TRBV19 and TRBJ2-7): DGGITQSPKYLFRKEGQNVTLSCEQNLNHDAMYWYRQDPGQGLRLIYYSQIVNDFQKGDIAEGYSVSREKKESFPLTVTSAQKNPTAFYLCASSMRTGVGYEQYFGPGTRLTVT.

The rearrangement joins TRBV15 to TRBJ2-3; TRBD1 matches 8 bases. V was pared by 5 bases and J by 3 bases, with 10 bases of the junction left unmatched. The CDR3 covers 16 residues. CDR1 is LNHNV, CDR2 YYDKDF, per germline (reference sequence). The CDR3 spells CATSGRDRLRTDTQYF. CDR3 nucleotide sequence: TGTGCCACCAGCGGCAGGGACAGGTTGCGGACAGATACGCAGTATTTT. Variable domain in full (rest from reference TRBV15 and TRBJ2-3): DAMVIQNPRYQVTQFGKPVTLSCSQTLNHNVMYWYQQKSSQAPKLLFHYYDKDFNNEADTPDNFQSRRPNTSFCFLDIRSPGLGDTAMYLCATSGRDRLRTDTQYFGPGTRLTVL.

The genes are TRBV5-8 and TRBJ2-7; D unclear. The V and J ends lost 2 bases and 6 bases respectively, with 18 bases between them. The CDR3 extends over 15 amino acids. CDR1 is SGHTS and CDR2 is YDEGEE in the germline V gene. CDR3 amino acids: CASSFRSGFPSEQYF. In nucleotides, the CDR3 is TGTGCCAGCAGCTTCCGTTCGGGTTTTCCCTCCGAGCAGTACTTC.

The chain is built from TRBV6-6 and TRBJ1-1, with a possible D match to TRBD1 (5 bases). CDR1 is MNHNY, CDR2 SVGAGI, per germline (reference sequence). V was clipped by 2 bases and J by 1 base, with 14 bases between them. This CDR3 contains 16 residues. CDR3 in DNA: TGTGCCAGCAGTTACCCGGAGGGACGTACGAACACTGAAGCTTTCTTT. This gives the protein CASSYPEGRTNTEAFF.

The chain has TRBV2 and TRBJ2-5, with D unresolved. The CDR3 is made up of 11 amino acids. The V gene lost 6 bases and the J gene lost 3 bases, with 5 bases spanning the gap. CDR1 is SNHLY and CDR2 is FYNNEI in the germline V gene. The CDR3 reads CASSFKETQYF. The CDR3 coding sequence is TGTGCCAGCAGCTTTAAAGAGACCCAGTACTTC.

This chain uses TRBV28 with TRBJ2-7; TRBD1 matches 11 bases. The CDR3 runs to 16 residues. The V gene end was trimmed by 5 bases and the J gene end by 3 bases; junction bases not matched to a gene: 9. The V gene's germline CDR1 is MDHEN and CDR2 SYDVKM. Here the CDR3 reads CASSTPGQGAGYEQYF. The CDR3 nucleotides read TGTGCCAGCAGTACCCCCGGACAGGGGGCTGGCTACGAGCAGTACTTC.